This is a list of T cell receptor beta chains from one sample in a study of blood T cell repertoires in COVID-19. Generated by immunoSEQ multiplex PCR, the TCRdb table keeps only in-frame clones and is missing some. The table has under 250,000 clones, 65% to 85% seen once. The specimen was peripheral blood. Every receptor here comes from a middle-aged man with active or convalescent COVID-19. Both conserved end residues are part of each CDR3. The order of the fields is J gene, D gene, V gene, clone size, CDR3 DNA, CDR3 protein. The D gene is left open where the match is weak. Not all rows give a size; the values are once, few, many and, for expanded clones, a class.

j_gene: TRBJ2-7; d_gene: TRBD2; v_gene: TRBV5-6; abundance: once; CDR3nt: TGTGCCAGCAGCTTGGCGGGAGGCTCATACGAGCAGTACTTC; CDR3aa: CASSLAGGSYEQYF
j_gene: TRBJ2-3; d_gene: NA; v_gene: TRBV6-2/TRBV6-3; abundance: NA; CDR3nt: TGTGCCAGCAGTTACTCGGCCAGCGATCCCCAGTATTTT; CDR3aa: CASSYSASDPQYF
j_gene: TRBJ2-7; d_gene: TRBD1; v_gene: TRBV28; abundance: NA; CDR3nt: TGTGCCAGCAGGGGACAGCTCCACGAGCAGTACTTC; CDR3aa: CASRGQLHEQYF
j_gene: TRBJ1-6; d_gene: TRBD1; v_gene: TRBV7-9; abundance: NA; CDR3nt: TGTGCCAGCAGCCCCCGACAGGGGAACAATTCACCCCTCCACTTT; CDR3aa: CASSPRQGNNSPLHF
j_gene: TRBJ2-2; d_gene: NA; v_gene: TRBV7-9; abundance: NA; CDR3nt: TGTGCCAGCAGCTTAAGTAGCGCACCACACACCGGGGAGCTGTTTTTT; CDR3aa: CASSLSSAPHTGELFF
j_gene: TRBJ2-7; d_gene: NA; v_gene: TRBV14; abundance: NA; CDR3nt: TGTGCCAGCAGCCCTCCCGGTGGGGCAGGTCCCTACGAGCAGTACTTC; CDR3aa: CASSPPGGAGPYEQYF
j_gene: TRBJ1-1; d_gene: TRBD1; v_gene: TRBV18; abundance: NA; CDR3nt: TGTGCCAGCTCACCTTTTAGGACAGGGGAATCTGAAGCTTTCTTT; CDR3aa: CASSPFRTGESEAFF
j_gene: TRBJ1-2; d_gene: TRBD1; v_gene: TRBV27; abundance: NA; CDR3nt: TGTGCCAGCGCCCATGGACAGGGGGCAAATGGCTACACCTTC; CDR3aa: CASAHGQGANGYTF
j_gene: TRBJ1-2; d_gene: TRBD1; v_gene: TRBV2; abundance: NA; CDR3nt: TGTGCCAGCAGCGCGGGACAGTTCTATGGCTACACCTTC; CDR3aa: CASSAGQFYGYTF
j_gene: TRBJ2-7; d_gene: TRBD2; v_gene: TRBV30; abundance: NA; CDR3nt: TGTGCCTGGAGCACAAGCGGGAGGGTTTACGAGCAGTACTTC; CDR3aa: CAWSTSGRVYEQYF
j_gene: TRBJ2-6; d_gene: TRBD1; v_gene: TRBV5-4; abundance: NA; CDR3nt: TGTGCCAGCAGCACAGGCGGGACAGGGGGAAGGAGGGCCAACGTCCTGACTTTC; CDR3aa: CASSTGGTGGRRANVLTF
j_gene: TRBJ1-1; d_gene: NA; v_gene: TRBV5-6; abundance: NA; CDR3nt: TGTGCCAGCAGCCGCCTGACAGAGAACACTGAAGCTTTCTTT; CDR3aa: CASSRLTENTEAFF
j_gene: TRBJ2-7; d_gene: TRBD1; v_gene: TRBV5-5; abundance: NA; CDR3nt: TGTGCCAGCAGTGACCCGGGACAGATGTTTTCCTACGAGCAGTACTTC; CDR3aa: CASSDPGQMFSYEQYF
j_gene: TRBJ2-1; d_gene: TRBD2; v_gene: TRBV7-9; abundance: NA; CDR3nt: TGTGCCAGCAGCGCCCAACTAGCGGGAGTAGTCGATGAGCAGTTCTTC; CDR3aa: CASSAQLAGVVDEQFF
j_gene: TRBJ2-3; d_gene: TRBD1; v_gene: TRBV10-3; abundance: NA; CDR3nt: TGTGCCATCCGACAGGGTGTGGATACGCAGTATTTT; CDR3aa: CAIRQGVDTQYF
j_gene: TRBJ2-1; d_gene: TRBD1; v_gene: TRBV24-1; abundance: NA; CDR3nt: TGTGCCACCAGTGACGTGGACAGGGTTCGGGGCAATGAGCAGTTCTTC; CDR3aa: CATSDVDRVRGNEQFF
j_gene: TRBJ2-2; d_gene: TRBD2; v_gene: TRBV4-1; abundance: NA; CDR3nt: TGCGCCAGCAGCTCGCCGGGGGGAGCGGGGACTCCGAACACCGGGGAGCTGTTTTTT; CDR3aa: CASSSPGGAGTPNTGELFF